Presented here are 32 T cell receptor beta chains from one specimen sequenced in a study of response to subunit inactivated influenza vaccine. TCRdb re-called the RT-PCR reads through MiXCR, storing one row per CDR3 protein. The repertoire holds about 780,000 distinct CDR3 sequences, with roughly 18% as singletons. The sequenced sample was PBMCs from blood, obtained 5 days after vaccination. These TCRs come from a man aged 50 to 59 who received an inactivated influenza vaccine.

V is TRBV6-1 and J is TRBJ2-2, with 10 bases aligning to TRBD1. The CDR3 extends over 16 amino acids. Germline CDR1 MNHNS, CDR2 SASEGT. V shed 6 bases, J shed 3 bases, and the junction held 7 bases outside the gene matches. CDR3 loop: CASRLRDRGYTGELFF. CDR3 DNA: TGTGCCAGCAGACTCCGGGACAGGGGATACACCGGGGAGCTGTTTTTT.

In its sample, this clonotype was seen many times. The chain carries TRBV7-6 and TRBJ2-1; TRBD2 agrees at 10 bases. V shed 5 bases and J 9 bases; nucleotides not matched to a gene: 4. CDR1 is SGHVS and CDR2 is FNYEAQ in the germline V gene. The CDR3 is made up of 13 amino acids. CDR3 in amino acids: CASSVLAGVEQFF. The CDR3 nucleotides are TGTGCCAGCAGCGTCCTAGCGGGAGTTGAGCAGTTCTTC.

This clonotype occurred many times. At one end, the junction sequence differs from germline, possibly due to a read error. This chain links TRBV7-9 with TRBJ2-1; D is perhaps TRBD2 (5 bases). Germline lookup yields CDR1 SEHNR and CDR2 FQNEAQ (reference sequence). CDR3 size: 12 residues. CDR3 coding DNA: TGTGCCAGCAGCTTAATTCTGGCACTAGGTGTCTTC. It translates to CASSLILALGVF.

This clonotype turned up a few times. This rearrangement joins TRBV7-2 to TRBJ2-3; 14 bases fit TRBD2. V trimming: 5 bases; J trimming: 6 bases; junction bases outside the gene matches: 7. Germline values: CDR1 SGHTA, CDR2 FQGNSA. This CDR3 region has 16 residues. CDR3 bases: TGTGCCAGCAGCCGACCCGGGACTAGCGGGGGCGATACGCAGTATTTT. Translated: CASSRPGTSGGDTQYF.

CDR3 amino acids: CASSDLAGGPRNEQFF. CDR3 DNA sequence: TGTGCCAGCAGCGACTTAGCGGGAGGGCCGAGGAATGAGCAGTTCTTC. The chain links TRBV3-1 to TRBJ2-1; the match to TRBD2 covers 11 bases. CDR3 length equals 16 residues. Unmatched junction bases numbered 10, after V lost 5 bases and J lost 7 bases. Germline CDR1 LGHDT, CDR2 YNNKEL (reference sequence).

Comment on this clonotype: The junction shows a germline mismatch at one end, possibly a read error. This chain links TRBV10-2 with TRBJ2-1; weak D call: TRBD2 (6 bases). Germline CDR1 WSHSY, CDR2 SAAADI. The CDR3 length is 13 residues. CDR3 loop: CAGSGLGGNEQFF. In DNA form, the CDR3 reads TGCGCCGGCAGCGGACTGGGGGGCAATGAGCAGTTCTTC.

The chain combines TRBV25-1 with TRBJ2-5; TRBD1 matches 8 bases. Per the germline V gene, CDR1 is MGHDK and CDR2 is SYGVNS. The length of the CDR3 is 15 residues. Trimming removed 6 bases from V and 4 bases from J; junction bases left unmatched: 10. In DNA form, the CDR3 reads TGTGCCAGCAGCCGCCAGGGGGCAATAGTAGAGACCCAGTACTTC. Its protein product is CASSRQGAIVETQYF.

This clonotype has at least ten counts. The chain combines TRBV28 with TRBJ2-5; maybe TRBD2 (6 bases). Germline V gene lookup returns CDR1 MDHEN and CDR2 SYDVKM. This CDR3 region has 15 residues. Between the trimmed V and J ends, which lost 6 bases and 3 bases, there was a span of 17 bases. In DNA form, the CDR3 reads TGTGCCAGCAGCAGCCCTAGGGACTCCGAAGAGACCCAGTACTTC. It translates to CASSSPRDSEETQYF.

Only one count was recorded for this clonotype. DNA of the CDR3: TGTGCCACCAGTGATTTGTCTGGGGCCCCCTACAATGAGCAGTTCTTC. It translates to CATSDLSGAPYNEQFF. The chain recombines TRBV24-1 with TRBJ2-1, with D tentatively TRBD1 (5 bases). The germline V gene encodes CDR1 KGHDR and CDR2 SFDVKD. With 0 bases removed from V and 2 bases from J, the gap between germline ends came to 10 bases. The CDR3 is 16 residues long.

This clonotype was seen ten or more times. This sequence joins TRBV5-1 and TRBJ2-5; D could derive from TRBD1 or TRBD2 (5 bases each). The V end lost 0 bases, the J end lost 6 bases, and 12 bases lay between the germline ends. Looked up from germline, CDR1 is SGHRS and CDR2 is YFSETQ. CDR3 length equals 14 residues. CDR3 residues: CASSLAGGEQTQYF. The CDR3 DNA sequence: TGCGCCAGCAGCTTGGCTGGGGGTGAGCAGACCCAGTACTTC.

The chain uses TRBV7-2 and TRBJ2-7; D unclear. The length of the CDR3 is 14 residues. Trimming shortened V by 3 bases and J by 2 bases, and 11 bases separated the two germline ends. CDR1 SGHTA and CDR2 FQGNSA come from the germline V gene. The CDR3 DNA sequence: TGTGCCAGCAGCTTCGACGGCCTTACCTACGAGCAGTACTTC. Protein sequence: CASSFDGLTYEQYF.

In this sample, this clonotype turned up a few times. J is TRBJ1-2 and V is TRBV10-3; D remains ambiguous. There are 12 residues in the CDR3. Germline V gives CDR1 ENHRY, CDR2 SYGVKD. V lost 3 bases and J 7 bases, leaving 9 bases between the germline ends. The CDR3 DNA is TGTGCCATCAGTGAACGACGGCGTGGCTACACCTTC. Its translation: CAISERRRGYTF.

This clonotype was seen at least ten times. This chain links TRBV12-3 or TRBV12-4 with TRBJ2-2; TRBD1 matches at 7 bases. V trimming: 2 bases; J trimming: 4 bases; junction bases outside the gene matches: 1. The CDR3 length is 14 residues. As DNA, the CDR3 is TGTGCCAGCAGTTTAAACAGGGGCACCGGGGAGCTGTTTTTT. Translation gives CASSLNRGTGELFF.

In this sample, this clonotype turned up a few times. The chain carries TRBV6-5 and TRBJ2-3; D gene unclear. This CDR3 comprises 13 residues. Germline V lookup: CDR1 MNHEY, CDR2 SVGAGI. Deletions cut 0 bases from V and 7 bases from J, with 8 bases between. DNA for the CDR3: TGTGCCAGCAGTTACTCCACAGTCAATACGCAGTATTTT. The encoded protein is CASSYSTVNTQYF.

The chain joins TRBV20-1 to TRBJ2-1; a possible D gene is TRBD2 (6 bases). Germline CDR1 and CDR2: DFQATT and SNEGSKA (reference sequence). Trimming pared 0 bases from V and 3 bases from J, leaving 12 bases between. The CDR3 is made up of 15 amino acids. DNA of the CDR3: TGCAGTGCTAGAGAACCGGGACTTTACTACAATGAGCAGTTCTTC. Protein product: CSAREPGLYYNEQFF.

This clonotype was found many times. This chain joins TRBV29-1 and TRBJ2-7; 9 positions match TRBD1. Germline V gives CDR1 SQVTM, CDR2 ANQGSEA. Trimming removed 7 bases from V and 0 bases from J; junction bases left unmatched: 4. CDR3 size: 13 residues. The CDR3 spells CSAGTGSSYEQYF. The CDR3, as DNA: TGCAGCGCTGGGACAGGGAGCTCCTACGAGCAGTACTTC.

This clonotype occurred a few times. The V and J genes are TRBV7-9 and TRBJ2-5; TRBD1 agrees at 7 bases. CDR1 SEHNR and CDR2 FQNEAQ come from the germline V gene (reference sequence). This CDR3 comprises 15 residues. The V and J ends lost 2 bases and 2 bases, in that order; junction bases with no gene match: 5. The CDR3 reads CASSLPTGWQETQYF. In DNA form, the CDR3 reads TGTGCCAGCAGCTTACCGACAGGGTGGCAAGAGACCCAGTACTTC.

This clonotype was seen repeatedly, ten times or more. The V and J genes are TRBV6-5 and TRBJ2-1; no clear D. V was trimmed by 2 bases and J by 4 bases, leaving 6 bases between them. Germline V gene lookup returns CDR1 MNHEY and CDR2 SVGAGI. The CDR3 is 13 residues long. The CDR3 DNA sequence: TGTGCCAGCAGTTACGGCAGGTACAATGAGCAGTTCTTC. It specifies CASSYGRYNEQFF.

This clonotype was detected a few times. The chain employs TRBV20-1 and TRBJ2-5; D might be TRBD1 or TRBD2, each matching 6 bases. Germline V lookup: CDR1 DFQATT, CDR2 SNEGSKA (reference sequence). Trimming took 2 bases from V and 5 from J, leaving 15 bases between them. The CDR3 consists of 14 residues. CDR3 DNA: TGCAGTGCTAGAACCCCCGGGGGCGGGGAGACCCAGTACTTC. It codes for CSARTPGGGETQYF.

J is TRBJ2-3 and V is TRBV5-1; 8 positions agree with TRBD2. The CDR3 consists of 15 residues. Germline V lookup: CDR1 SGHRS, CDR2 YFSETQ. V shed 4 bases and J 4 bases; nucleotides not matched to a gene: 8. CDR3 sequence: CASSQLVGGADTQYF. CDR3 in DNA: TGCGCCAGCAGCCAGCTAGTCGGGGGGGCAGATACGCAGTATTTT.

This clonotype was seen more than once but under ten times. The chain carries TRBV5-8 and TRBJ2-1; the match to TRBD2 covers 9 bases. V gave up 6 bases and J gave up 5 bases; unmatched junction bases: 12. The CDR3 spans 16 residues. The germline V gene encodes CDR1 SGHTS and CDR2 YDEGEE. In nucleotides, the CDR3 is TGTGCCAGCACCCTGGGGTCTTTAGCGGGAGACAATGAGCAGTTCTTC. Its translation is CASTLGSLAGDNEQFF. The complete variable domain, with remaining parts taken from reference TRBV5-8 and TRBJ2-1, reads EAGVTQSPTHLIKTRGQQATLRCSPISGHTSVYWYQQALGLGLQFLLWYDEGEERNRGNFPPRFSGRQFPNYSSELNVNALELEDSALYLCASTLGSLAGDNEQFFGPGTRLTVL.

This clonotype was counted only a few times. The rearrangement links TRBV20-1 to TRBJ2-7; TRBD2 might be the D (6 bases). Trimming took 6 bases from V and 2 from J, leaving 17 bases between them. Germline V gene data show CDR1 as DFQATT and CDR2 as SNEGSKA (reference sequence). This CDR3 has 14 residues. CDR3 loop: CSAGGLLRTYEQYF. CDR3 nucleotides: TGCAGTGCGGGGGGACTCCTAAGGACCTACGAGCAGTACTTC.

This clonotype was recorded a few times. Written as DNA, the CDR3 is TGTGCCAGCAGCTTAGTCGGGAGCCCCTGGGGGCAGGGCACAGATACGCAGTATTTT. This gives the protein CASSLVGSPWGQGTDTQYF. The gene calls are TRBV11-2 and TRBJ2-3; D may be TRBD1 or TRBD2 (6 bases each). V was trimmed by 1 base and J by 1 base, leaving 21 bases between them. Looked up from germline, CDR1 is SGHAT and CDR2 is FQNNGV. This CDR3 region has 19 residues.

The table lists this clonotype with a few counts. The chain links TRBV7-2 to TRBJ2-7, with 7 bases matching TRBD2. Germline-derived CDR1 and CDR2 are SGHTA and FQGNSA. The junction had 16 bases not matched to a gene; V was cut back by 5 bases and J by 6 bases. This CDR3 is 16 amino acids long. For the CDR3, the DNA is TGTGCCAGCAGCAAAGAAAGTCGGGACTACCCGGGCGAGCAGTACTTC. Translation gives CASSKESRDYPGEQYF.

The chain carries TRBV5-4 and TRBJ2-3; the D call may be TRBD1 or TRBD2 (5 bases each). CDR3 size: 17 residues. In germline, CDR1 is SGHNT, CDR2 YYREEE (reference sequence). Trimming removed 0 bases from V and 5 bases from J, with 19 bases in between. The chain's CDR3 is CASSLDLRARGVDTQYF. DNA for the CDR3: TGTGCCAGCAGCTTGGATCTTAGGGCGAGAGGGGTAGATACGCAGTATTTT.

This clonotype was counted between two and nine times. The genes are TRBV7-9 and TRBJ1-2; D is undetermined. The germline V gene encodes CDR1 SEHNR and CDR2 FQNEAQ (reference sequence). CDR3 length: 15 amino acids. With 5 bases removed from V and 1 base from J, the gap between germline ends came to 14 bases. The CDR3 DNA follows: TGTGCCAGCAGCCCCCTCCTCGAGTTTAACTATGGCTACACCTTC. Its translation is CASSPLLEFNYGYTF.

This clonotype has more than one count but fewer than ten. The chain employs TRBV6-1 and TRBJ1-6; 9 bases agree with TRBD1. The germline CDR1 and CDR2 sequences are MNHNS and SASEGT. The CDR3 spans 16 residues. V gave up 6 bases and J gave up 3 bases; unmatched junction bases: 6. The CDR3 loop reads CASSTGTGHYNSPLHF. The CDR3 DNA reads as TGTGCCAGCAGCACCGGGACAGGGCACTATAATTCACCCCTCCACTTT.

The chain is built from TRBV4-2 and TRBJ2-7; D might be TRBD1 or TRBD2, each matching 5 bases. Looked up from germline, CDR1 is LGHNA and CDR2 is YNFKEQ. The CDR3 covers 13 residues. Trimming removed 10 bases from V and 6 bases from J, with 19 bases in between. In DNA form, the CDR3 reads TGTGCCATGGGCCGGGGCCTCCTCTGCGAGCAGTACTTC. Translation: CAMGRGLLCEQYF.

This chain joins TRBV7-2 and TRBJ2-6, with D maybe TRBD2 (5 bases). CDR3 length: 16 residues. Trimming took 6 bases from V and 4 from J, leaving 16 bases between them. Germline loops: CDR1 SGHTA, CDR2 FQGNSA. The CDR3 reads CASRTGLRTGANVLTF. In nucleotides, the CDR3 is TGTGCCAGCAGAACGGGATTGAGGACCGGGGCCAACGTCCTGACTTTC.

V usage is TRBV9 and J usage is TRBJ2-5, with D possibly matching TRBD1 (5 bases). V gave up 0 bases and J gave up 5 bases, with 11 bases separating them. This CDR3 region has 14 residues. The germline V gene encodes CDR1 SGDLS and CDR2 YYNGEE. The CDR3 protein is CASSVGQGSETQYF. Here the CDR3 DNA reads TGTGCCAGCAGCGTAGGTCAGGGCTCGGAGACCCAGTACTTC.

The rearrangement uses TRBV11-2 and TRBJ2-1; D perhaps matches TRBD2 (5 bases). The germline V gene has CDR1 SGHAT and CDR2 FQNNGV. V gave up 8 bases and J gave up 6 bases, with 17 bases separating them. CDR3 length equals 14 residues. CDR3 DNA sequence: TGTGCCAGCCGGTGGATTCCAGGAGGCAATGAGCAGTTCTTC. Translation gives CASRWIPGGNEQFF.

This chain joins TRBV7-2 and TRBJ2-2; D call uncertain. Deletions cut 3 bases from V and 1 base from J, with 12 bases between. In germline, CDR1 is SGHTA, CDR2 FQGNSA. This CDR3 has 16 residues. CDR3: CASSFPLYRNTGELFF. In nucleotides, the CDR3 is TGTGCCAGCAGCTTCCCCCTCTACAGGAACACCGGGGAGCTGTTTTTT.